This T cell receptor beta chain was captured by sequencing in a study of OX40 agonist ivuxolimab in advanced cancers. Turning to the study itself: Ivuxolimab, an antibody acting as an agonist of OX40 (CD134), was used to treat patients. Ivuxolimab, which patients received intravenously every 2 weeks, was dosed at 0.01 to 10 mg/kg. General study findings and limits: Expanded clones were, on average, more numerous among CD8+ T cells than CD4+. Partial responders at 0.1-3.0 mg/kg had among the lowest clonal expansion.

The CDR3 has 15 residues. The V and J ends lost 3 bases and 4 bases respectively, with 13 bases between them. The germline V gene has CDR1 LNHDA and CDR2 SQIVND (reference sequence). Concerning this clone: What it binds is unknown.

Data came from immunoSEQ multiplex PCR; TCRdb stores just in-frame clones and leaves some out. The sample lists tens of thousands of clones; around 80% were seen once. This receptor was taken from an adult with an advanced solid tumor such as melanoma, head and neck, liver or kidney cancer. The sequencing here drew on CD4+ or CD8+ T cells sorted from blood, taken in a trial of the OX40 agonist ivuxolimab. The V call is TRBV19, the J call TRBJ2-1; no definite D call. The DNA of the CDR3 is TGTGCCAGTAGTATTGATATGGGCCGGTACAATGAGCAGTTCTTC. Its protein product is CASSIDMGRYNEQFF. Complete variable domain (other parts from reference TRBV19 and TRBJ2-1): DGGITQSPKYLFRKEGQNVTLSCEQNLNHDAMYWYRQDPGQGLRLIYYSQIVNDFQKGDIAEGYSVSREKKESFPLTVTSAQKNPTAFYLCASSIDMGRYNEQFFGPGTRLTVL.